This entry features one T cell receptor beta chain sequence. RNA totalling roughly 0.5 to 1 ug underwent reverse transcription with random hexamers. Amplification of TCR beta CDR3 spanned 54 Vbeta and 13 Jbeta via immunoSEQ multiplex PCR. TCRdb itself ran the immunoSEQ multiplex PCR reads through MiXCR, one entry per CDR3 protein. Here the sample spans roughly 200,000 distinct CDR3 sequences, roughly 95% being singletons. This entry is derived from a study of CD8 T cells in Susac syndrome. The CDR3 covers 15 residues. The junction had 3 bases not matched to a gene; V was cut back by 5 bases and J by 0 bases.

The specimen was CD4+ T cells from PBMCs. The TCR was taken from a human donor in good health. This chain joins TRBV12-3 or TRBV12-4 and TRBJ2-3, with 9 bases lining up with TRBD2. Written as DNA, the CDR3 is TGTGCCAGCAGTGGGGGACTAGCAAGCACAGATACGCAGTATTTT. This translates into CASSGGLASTDTQYF.